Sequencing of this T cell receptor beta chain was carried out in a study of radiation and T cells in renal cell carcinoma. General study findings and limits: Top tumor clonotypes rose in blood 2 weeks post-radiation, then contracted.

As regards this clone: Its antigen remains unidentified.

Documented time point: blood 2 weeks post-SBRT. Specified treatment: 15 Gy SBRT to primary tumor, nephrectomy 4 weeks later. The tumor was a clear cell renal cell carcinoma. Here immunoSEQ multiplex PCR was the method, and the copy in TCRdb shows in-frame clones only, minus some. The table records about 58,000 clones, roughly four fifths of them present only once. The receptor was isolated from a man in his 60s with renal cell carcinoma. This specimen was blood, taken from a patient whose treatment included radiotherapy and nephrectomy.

The CDR3 bases are TGTGCCAGCAGTTTCGGCGGGGGGGCCTACGAGCAGTACTTC. Its protein product is CASSFGGGAYEQYF. V and J are TRBV27 and TRBJ2-7; TRBD2 agrees at 9 bases. Germline assignment: CDR1 MNHEY and CDR2 SMNVEV (reference sequence). The J segment lost 2 bases and the V segment lost 3 bases, leaving 2 bases of the junction unmatched. The CDR3 consists of 14 residues.